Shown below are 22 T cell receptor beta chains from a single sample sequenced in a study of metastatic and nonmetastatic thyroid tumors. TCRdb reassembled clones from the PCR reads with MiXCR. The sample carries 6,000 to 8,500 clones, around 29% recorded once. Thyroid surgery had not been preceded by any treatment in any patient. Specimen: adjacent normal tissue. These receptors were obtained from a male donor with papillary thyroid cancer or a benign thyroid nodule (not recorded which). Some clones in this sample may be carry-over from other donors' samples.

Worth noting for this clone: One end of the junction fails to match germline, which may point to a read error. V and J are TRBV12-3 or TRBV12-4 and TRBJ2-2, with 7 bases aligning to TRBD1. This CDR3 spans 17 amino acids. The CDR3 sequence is CASSWTVGTVGTWELFF. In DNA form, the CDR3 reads TGTGCCAGCAGTTGGACCGTCGGGACAGTTGGCACCTGGGAGCTGTTTTTT.

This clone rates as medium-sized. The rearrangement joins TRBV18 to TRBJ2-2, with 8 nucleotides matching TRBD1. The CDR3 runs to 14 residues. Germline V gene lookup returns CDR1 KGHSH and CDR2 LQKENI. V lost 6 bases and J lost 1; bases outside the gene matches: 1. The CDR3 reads CASSGQENTGELFF. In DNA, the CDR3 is TGTGCCAGCTCGGGACAGGAGAACACCGGGGAGCTGTTTTTT.

The CDR3 DNA follows: TGTGCCAGCAGCCAAGACAGGGGTGTCACAGATACGCAGTATTTT. It encodes CASSQDRGVTDTQYF. The V call is TRBV3-1, the J call TRBJ2-3, with a tentative D call TRBD1 (6 bases). V was clipped by 0 bases and J by 2 bases, with 9 bases between them. The germline V gene encodes CDR1 LGHDT and CDR2 YNNKEL (reference sequence). The CDR3 runs to 15 residues.

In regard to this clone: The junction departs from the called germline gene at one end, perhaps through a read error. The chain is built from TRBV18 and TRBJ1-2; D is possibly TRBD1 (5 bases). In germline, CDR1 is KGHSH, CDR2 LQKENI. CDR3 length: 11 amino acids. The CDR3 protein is CASSPVTVASF. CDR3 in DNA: TGTGCCAGCTCCCCAGTGACAGTGGCCTCCTTC.

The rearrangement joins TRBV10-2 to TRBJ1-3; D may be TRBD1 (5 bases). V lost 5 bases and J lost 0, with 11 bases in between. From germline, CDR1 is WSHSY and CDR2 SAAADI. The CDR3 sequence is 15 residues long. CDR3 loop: CASSSTGLSGNTIYF. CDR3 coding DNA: TGCGCCAGCAGTAGTACAGGCCTCTCTGGAAACACCATATATTTT.

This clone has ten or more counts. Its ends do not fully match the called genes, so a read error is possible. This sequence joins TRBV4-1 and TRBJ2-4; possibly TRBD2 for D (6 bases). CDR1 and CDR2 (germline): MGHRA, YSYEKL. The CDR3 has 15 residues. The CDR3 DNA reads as TGCGCCAGCAGTCAAGAAGCGGGTTCCAAAAACATTCAGTACTTC. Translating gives CASSQEAGSKNIQYF.

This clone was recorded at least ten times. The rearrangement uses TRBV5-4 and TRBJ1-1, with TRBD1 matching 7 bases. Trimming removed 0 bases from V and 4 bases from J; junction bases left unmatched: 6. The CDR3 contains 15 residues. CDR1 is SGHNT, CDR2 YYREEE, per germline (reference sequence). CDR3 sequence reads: CASSLGRTGVTEAFF. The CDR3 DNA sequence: TGTGCCAGCAGCTTGGGTAGAACAGGGGTCACTGAAGCTTTCTTT.

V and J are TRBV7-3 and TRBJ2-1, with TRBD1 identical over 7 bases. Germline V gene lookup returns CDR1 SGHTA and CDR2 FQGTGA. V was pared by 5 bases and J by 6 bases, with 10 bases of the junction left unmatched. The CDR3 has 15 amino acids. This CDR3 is CASSLSGGGVNEQFF. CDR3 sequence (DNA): TGTGCCAGCAGCCTGTCAGGGGGTGGAGTCAATGAGCAGTTCTTC.

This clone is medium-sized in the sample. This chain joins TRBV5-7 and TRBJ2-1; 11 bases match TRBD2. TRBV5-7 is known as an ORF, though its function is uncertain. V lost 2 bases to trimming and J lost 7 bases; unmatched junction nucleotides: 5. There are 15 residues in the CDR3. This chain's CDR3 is CASSLTSGSGNEQFF. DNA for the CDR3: TGTGCCAGCAGCTTAACTAGCGGGAGTGGGAATGAGCAGTTCTTC.

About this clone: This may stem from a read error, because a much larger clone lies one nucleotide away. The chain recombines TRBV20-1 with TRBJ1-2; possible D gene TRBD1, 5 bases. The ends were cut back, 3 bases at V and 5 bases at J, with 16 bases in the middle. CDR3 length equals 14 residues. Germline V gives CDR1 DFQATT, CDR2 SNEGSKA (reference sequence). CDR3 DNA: TGCAGTGCTAGCATCCGACAAGGGACGTATGGCTACACCTTC. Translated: CSASIRQGTYGYTF.

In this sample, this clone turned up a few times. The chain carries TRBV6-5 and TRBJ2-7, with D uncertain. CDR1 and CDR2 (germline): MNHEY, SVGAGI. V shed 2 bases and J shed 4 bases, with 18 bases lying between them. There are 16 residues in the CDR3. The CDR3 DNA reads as TGTGCCAGCAGTTACGGGGTTGCTGGGAAGATGTACGAGCAGTACTTC. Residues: CASSYGVAGKMYEQYF.

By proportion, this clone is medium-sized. CDR3 sequence: CASSLELASYNEQFF. CDR3 nucleotides: TGTGCCAGCAGCTTAGAGTTAGCGAGCTACAATGAGCAGTTCTTC. The chain carries TRBV7-2 and TRBJ2-1; a possible D gene is TRBD2 (5 bases). Per the germline V gene, CDR1 is SGHTA and CDR2 is FQGNSA. V was pared by 1 base and J by 3 bases, with 10 bases between. This CDR3 has 15 residues.

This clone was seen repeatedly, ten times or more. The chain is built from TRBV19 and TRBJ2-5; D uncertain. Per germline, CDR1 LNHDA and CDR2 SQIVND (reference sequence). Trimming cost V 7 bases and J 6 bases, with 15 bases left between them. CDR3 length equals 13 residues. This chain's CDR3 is CASISTAGKTQYF. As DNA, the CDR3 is TGTGCCAGTATAAGCACAGCCGGCAAGACCCAGTACTTC.

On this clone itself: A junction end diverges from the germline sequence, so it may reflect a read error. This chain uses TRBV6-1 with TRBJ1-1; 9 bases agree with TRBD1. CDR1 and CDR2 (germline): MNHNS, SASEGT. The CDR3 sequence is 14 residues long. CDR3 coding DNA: TGTGCCAGCAGCTCACAGGGGGCTGACACTGAATCTTTCTTT. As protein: CASSSQGADTESFF.

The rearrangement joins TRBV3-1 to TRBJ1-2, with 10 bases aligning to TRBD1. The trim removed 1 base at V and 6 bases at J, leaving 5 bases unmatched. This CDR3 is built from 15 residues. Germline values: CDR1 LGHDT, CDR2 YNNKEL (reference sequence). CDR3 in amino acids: CASSQAPGTGDGYTF. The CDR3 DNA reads TGTGCCAGCAGCCAAGCTCCCGGGACAGGGGATGGCTACACCTTC.

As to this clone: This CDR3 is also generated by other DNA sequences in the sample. This chain's CDR3 is CASSQDRQGAAYEQYF. The DNA for the CDR3 is TGCGCCAGCAGCCAAGATCGACAGGGGGCAGCATACGAGCAGTACTTC. J is TRBJ2-7 and V is TRBV4-3, with 10 bases fitting TRBD1. V was clipped by 0 bases and J by 4 bases; unmatched bases: 6. The CDR3 is 16 amino acids. Germline CDR1 and CDR2: LGHNA and YSLEER.

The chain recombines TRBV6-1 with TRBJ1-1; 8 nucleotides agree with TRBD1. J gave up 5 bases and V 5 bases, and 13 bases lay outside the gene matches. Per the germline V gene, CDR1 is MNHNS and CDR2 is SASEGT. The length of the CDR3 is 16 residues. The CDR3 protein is CASSLETGAADTEAFF. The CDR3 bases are TGTGCCAGCAGTCTCGAGACAGGGGCTGCTGATACTGAAGCTTTCTTT.

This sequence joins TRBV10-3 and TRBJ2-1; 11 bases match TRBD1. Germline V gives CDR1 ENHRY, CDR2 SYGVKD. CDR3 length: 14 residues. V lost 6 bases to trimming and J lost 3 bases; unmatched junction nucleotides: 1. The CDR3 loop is CAIRGTGGYNEQFF. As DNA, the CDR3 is TGTGCCATCAGAGGGACAGGGGGCTACAATGAGCAGTTCTTC.

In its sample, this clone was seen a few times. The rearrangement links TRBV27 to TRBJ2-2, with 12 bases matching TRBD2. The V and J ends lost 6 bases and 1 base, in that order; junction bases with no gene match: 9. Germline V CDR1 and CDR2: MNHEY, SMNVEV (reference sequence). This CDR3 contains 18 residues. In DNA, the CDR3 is TGTGCCAGCAGAGGGACTAGCGGGCCCCCAGGGAACACCGGGGAGCTGTTTTTT. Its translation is CASRGTSGPPGNTGELFF.

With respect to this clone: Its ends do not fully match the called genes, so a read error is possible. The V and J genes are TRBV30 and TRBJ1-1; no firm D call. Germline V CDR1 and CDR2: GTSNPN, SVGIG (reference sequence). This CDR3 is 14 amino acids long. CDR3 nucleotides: TGTGCCTGGACCCAGTGGCAGATGAGCACTGAAGCTTCCTTT. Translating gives CAWTQWQMSTEASF.

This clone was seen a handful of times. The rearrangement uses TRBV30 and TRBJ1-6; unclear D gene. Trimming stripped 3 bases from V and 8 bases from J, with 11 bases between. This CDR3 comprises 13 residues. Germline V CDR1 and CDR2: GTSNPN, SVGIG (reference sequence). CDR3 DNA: TGTGCCTGGAGGGTGGGATCTGATTCACCCCTCCACTTT. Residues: CAWRVGSDSPLHF.

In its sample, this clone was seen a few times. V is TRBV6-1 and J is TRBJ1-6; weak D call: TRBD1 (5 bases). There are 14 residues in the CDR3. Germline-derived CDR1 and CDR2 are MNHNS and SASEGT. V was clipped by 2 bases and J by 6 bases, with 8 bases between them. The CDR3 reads CASSELGGNSPLHF. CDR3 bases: TGTGCCAGCAGTGAACTCGGGGGTAATTCACCCCTCCACTTT.